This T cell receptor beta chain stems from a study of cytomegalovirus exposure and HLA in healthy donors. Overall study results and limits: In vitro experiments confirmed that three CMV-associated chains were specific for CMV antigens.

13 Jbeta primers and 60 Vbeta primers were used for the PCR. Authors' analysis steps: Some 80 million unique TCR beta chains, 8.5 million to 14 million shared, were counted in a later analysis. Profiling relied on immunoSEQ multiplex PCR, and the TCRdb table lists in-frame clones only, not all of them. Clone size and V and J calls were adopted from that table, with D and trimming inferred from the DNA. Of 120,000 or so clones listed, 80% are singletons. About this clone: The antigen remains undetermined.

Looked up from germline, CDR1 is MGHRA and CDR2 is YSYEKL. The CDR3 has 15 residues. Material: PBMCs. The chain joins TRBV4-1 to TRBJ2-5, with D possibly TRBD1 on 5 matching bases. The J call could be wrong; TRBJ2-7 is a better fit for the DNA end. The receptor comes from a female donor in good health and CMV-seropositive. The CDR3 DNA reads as TGCGCCAGCAGCTCCCAGACAGTCTCCTTAGACGAGCAGTACTTC. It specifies CASSSQTVSLDEQYF.